The next 15 T cell receptor beta chains were all read from a single sample in a study of Tregs in tolerant kidney transplant recipients. Related graft donors supplied nonmyeloablative bone marrow transplants, and mixed chimerism was transient. The assay was immunoSEQ multiplex PCR, and TCRdb's table has in-frame clones only and misses some. This sample carries about 15,000 clones, with less than 4% going to the ten biggest clones. The material was CD4+ T cells from blood (PBMCs), obtained 12 months after the transplant. The receptors stem from a human patient who received a combined kidney and bone marrow transplant. The graft donor may have given rise to some T cells.

Worth noting for this clone: With the read ending 3 residues before the CDR3 end, the germline J gene is used to fill in that end. This chain links TRBV10-2 with TRBJ2-7, with 12 bases identical to TRBD1. The CDR3 is 15 amino acids. V was clipped by 6 bases and J by 6 bases; unmatched bases: 9. The germline V gene encodes CDR1 WSHSY and CDR2 SAAADI. The part of the CDR3 DNA that was read is TGCGCCAGCAGGGTTTGGGGGACAGGGGGCTCCGAG. Encoded protein: CASRVWGTGGSE. The CDR3 in its entirety is CASRVWGTGGSEQYF.

Note on this clone: The CDR3 is cut off 3 residues early in the read; its end comes from the germline J gene. This chain joins TRBV12-3 or TRBV12-4 and TRBJ2-2; D call uncertain. This CDR3 spans 14 amino acids. The covered CDR3 bases are TGTGCCAGCAGTTTAGGAGGTTCAAACGCGGCG. As protein: CASSLGGSNAA. The entire CDR3 sequence reads CASSLGGSNAALFF.

A word on this clone: Germline and junction disagree at one end, which may indicate a read error. Read coverage stops 3 residues before the CDR3 terminus; the germline J gene supplies the remainder. V usage is TRBV4-2 and J usage is TRBJ1-4; 7 bases are shared with TRBD1. The length of the CDR3 is 16 residues. Germline lookup yields CDR1 LGHNA and CDR2 YNFKEQ. The CDR3 is CASSQGGTGAGEKLFF. The sequenced CDR3 bases are TGCGCCAGCAGCCAGGGGGGGACGGGGGCCGGGGAAAAA.

Regarding this clone: The CDR3 end lies 3 residues beyond the end of the read and is filled in from the germline J gene. This chain connects TRBV6-1 to TRBJ1-4; D is perhaps TRBD1 (5 bases). The V gene lost 4 bases and the J gene lost 4 bases, with 13 bases spanning the gap. Germline V gene sequence: CDR1 MNHNS, CDR2 SASEGT. The CDR3 is 15 amino acids. The CDR3: CASSGRERGNEKLFF. The part of the CDR3 DNA that was read is TGTGCCAGCAGTGGAAGAGAGAGGGGTAATGAAAAA.

Worth noting for this clone: Read coverage stops 3 residues before the CDR3 terminus; the germline J gene supplies the remainder. This rearrangement joins TRBV20-1 to TRBJ2-1; 7 bases map to TRBD2. Germline trimming cut 3 bases from V and 0 bases from J; bases unmatched to any gene: 11. The CDR3 length is 17 residues. CDR1 is DFQATT, CDR2 SNEGSKA, per germline (reference sequence). CDR3: CSASVSGGRGSYNEQFF. Incomplete CDR3 DNA: TGCAGTGCTAGTGTTAGCGGAGGGAGGGGCTCCTACAATGAG.

With respect to this clone: Read coverage stops 3 residues before the CDR3 terminus; the germline J gene supplies the remainder. This chain joins TRBV11-1 and TRBJ2-1; 10 bases agree with TRBD2. Trimming at V came to 5 bases and at J to 7 bases, leaving 8 bases not matched to a gene. Per germline, CDR1 SGHAT and CDR2 FQDESV (reference sequence). This CDR3 spans 15 amino acids. The CDR3 loop is CASSDPRTSGNEQFF. The CDR3 DNA, read in part, is TGTGCCAGCAGCGACCCTAGGACTAGCGGAAATGAG.

Note on this clone: From the germline J gene comes the end of the CDR3, since the read stops 3 residues before it. The chain couples TRBV6-4 to TRBJ2-1; TRBD2 matches at 8 bases. V shed 3 bases and J 7 bases; nucleotides not matched to a gene: 8. This CDR3 region has 15 residues. The V gene's germline CDR1 is MRHNA and CDR2 SNTAGT. The chain's CDR3 is CASSERASGFNEQFF. The CDR3 bases that were read are TGTGCCAGCAGTGAGCGGGCTAGCGGGTTTAATGAG.

Points on this clone: The read comes to an end 3 residues before the CDR3 does, leaving the germline J gene to fill in the end. The rearrangement links TRBV29-1 to TRBJ2-5; TRBD2 agrees at 15 bases. Trimming cost V 6 bases and J 5 bases; bases outside gene matches: 4. CDR1 and CDR2 from the germline V gene are SQVTM and ANQGSEA. The length of the CDR3 is 14 residues. The CDR3 region is CSVGLAGGQETQYF. The DNA read from the CDR3 is TGCAGCGTAGGACTAGCGGGAGGGCAGGAGACC.

Note on this clone: The CDR3 end is not reached by the read, which stops 3 residues before it; the germline J gene fills it in. This chain links TRBV11-3 with TRBJ1-1, with D perhaps TRBD1 (5 bases). V lost 5 bases, J lost 3 bases, and 10 bases lay in between. Germline CDR1 is SGHNT and CDR2 is YENEEA. The CDR3 spans 13 residues. Incomplete CDR3 DNA: TGTGCCAGCAGCCGGGGGGAGGACACTGAA. Residues: CASSRGEDTE. In full, the CDR3 is CASSRGEDTEAFF. Together with reference TRBV11-3 and TRBJ1-1, the CDR3 gives the full variable domain: EAGVVQSPRYKIIEKKQPVAFWCNPISGHNTLYWYLQNLGQGPELLIRYENEEAVDDSQLPKDRFSAERLKGVDSTLKIQPAELGDSAVYLCASSRGEDTEAFFGQGTRLTVV.

Remarks on this clone: The read halts 3 residues ahead of the CDR3 end, with the missing end drawn from the germline J gene. The V call is TRBV19, the J call TRBJ2-5, with TRBD1 matching over 8 bases. CDR1 is LNHDA, CDR2 SQIVND, per germline (reference sequence). The CDR3 contains 14 residues. V lost 5 bases, J lost 5 bases, and 7 bases stayed unmatched. The part of the CDR3 DNA that was read is TGTGCCAGTAGTCTCGGACAGGGTCGGGAGACC. Translation gives CASSLGQGRET. In full, the CDR3 is CASSLGQGRETQYF. The whole variable domain, remainder taken from reference TRBV19 and TRBJ2-5, is DGGITQSPKYLFRKEGQNVTLSCEQNLNHDAMYWYRQDPGQGLRLIYYSQIVNDFQKGDIAEGYSVSREKKESFPLTVTSAQKNPTAFYLCASSLGQGRETQYFGPGTRLLVL.

In terms of frequency, this clone is medium-sized. The CDR3 extends 3 residues past the end of the read, so its final part is completed from the germline J gene. This sequence joins TRBV5-1 and TRBJ1-5, with D perhaps TRBD1 (5 bases). CDR3 length equals 14 residues. Trimming removed 8 bases at V and 6 bases at J, with 18 bases between. Germline V lookup: CDR1 SGHRS, CDR2 YFSETQ. The DNA read from the CDR3 is TGCGCCAGGTGGGGACCTTCCGGGGGTCAGCCC. Its translation is CARWGPSGGQP. The complete CDR3 reads CARWGPSGGQPQHF.

In regard to this clone: Coverage ceases 3 residues before the CDR3 finishes, and the germline J gene fills in the end. The rearrangement joins TRBV5-1 to TRBJ2-7; 7 bases are shared with TRBD1. In germline, CDR1 is SGHRS, CDR2 YFSETQ. CDR3 size: 14 residues. J gave up 6 bases and V 4 bases, and 10 bases lay outside the gene matches. The sequenced CDR3 bases are TGCGCCAGCAGCCAGACAGGGAGTCGCTCCGAG. It yields the protein CASSQTGSRSE. From start to end, the CDR3 is CASSQTGSRSEQYF.

A word on this clone: Read data end 3 residues before the CDR3 end; the end is taken from the germline J gene. The chain employs TRBV18 and TRBJ2-4; 10 bases are shared with TRBD2. Germline assignment: CDR1 KGHSH and CDR2 LQKENI. J lost 6 bases, V lost 8 bases, and 10 bases had no gene match. The CDR3 consists of 15 residues. CDR3 region: CASAGLADRGNIQYF. The sequenced CDR3 bases are TGTGCCAGCGCAGGACTAGCGGATAGGGGAAACATT.

Worth noting for this clone: The read terminates 3 residues ahead of where the CDR3 ends, so the germline J gene completes it. The gene calls are TRBV2 and TRBJ2-3; TRBD2 matches at 9 bases. The length of the CDR3 is 15 residues. V shed 6 bases, J shed 2 bases, and the junction held 6 bases outside the gene matches. Germline CDR1 is SNHLY and CDR2 is FYNNEI. The DNA read from the CDR3 is TGTGCCAGCAGGGGCGGGAGGGGGTCCACAGATACG. Its translation is CASRGGRGSTDT. In full, the CDR3 is CASRGGRGSTDTQYF.

To note about this clone: The read comes to an end 3 residues before the CDR3 does, leaving the germline J gene to fill in the end. The chain uses TRBV7-9 and TRBJ1-4; D gene uncertain. V shed 6 bases and J shed 7 bases, with 15 bases lying between them. The germline gives CDR1 SEHNR, CDR2 FQNEAQ (reference sequence). This CDR3 is 14 amino acids long. CDR3 amino acids: CASSLSAGSEKLFF. The CDR3 DNA, read in part, is TGTGCCAGCAGTCTTTCCGCCGGGTCTGAAAAA. Looking up the rest from reference TRBV7-9 and TRBJ1-4 gives the full variable domain: DTGVSQNPRHKITKRGQNVTFRCDPISEHNRLYWYRQTLGQGPEFLTYFQNEAQLEKSRLLSDRFSAERPKGSFSTLEIQRTEQGDSAMYLCASSLSAGSEKLFFGSGTQLSVL.